These T cell receptor beta chains were read from a single sample in a study of neurological immune-mediated disorders. TCRdb called the 5' RACE reads again in MiXCR, with one record for every CDR3 protein. This sample has about 52,000 distinct CDR3 sequences, with around 4% found just once. The sequenced sample was PBMCs. Receptor source: a man in his sixties with multiple sclerosis. CDR3s include the opening cysteine and the closing phenylalanine or tryptophan. Each record gives: D gene, V gene, J gene, clone size, CDR3 protein, CDR3 DNA. The D gene is left open where the match is weak. The size entry is marked missing in some rows and otherwise reads once, few, many or a size class.

-	TRBV6-1	TRBJ1-5	many	CASSDILDSHQPQHF	TGTGCCAGCAGTGACATCTTGGACAGTCATCAGCCCCAGCATTTT
TRBD2	TRBV5-1	TRBJ2-3	many	CASSRRGGDTQYF	TGCGCCAGCAGCCGCCGGGGGGGAGATACGCAGTATTTT
-	TRBV5-1	TRBJ1-1	many	CASSLGGIAEAFF	TGCGCCAGCAGCTTGGGAGGGATAGCTGAAGCTTTCTTT
TRBD1	TRBV12-3/TRBV12-4	TRBJ1-3	many	CASSFTGQWYSGNTIYF	TGTGCCAGCAGTTTCACGGGACAGTGGTACTCTGGAAACACCATATATTTT
-	TRBV30	TRBJ2-1	many	CAWGLHGTDGNNEQFF	TGTGCCTGGGGGCTCCACGGGACTGACGGAAACAATGAGCAGTTCTTC
-	TRBV5-1	TRBJ2-7	many	CASSLIQGKEQYF	TGCGCCAGCAGCTTAATACAGGGAAAGGAGCAGTACTTC
-	TRBV20-1	TRBJ1-2	many	CSPKPPGSFTGYTF	TGCAGTCCGAAACCTCCGGGCTCCTTCACCGGCTACACCTTC
TRBD1	TRBV5-1	TRBJ2-7	many	CASSLRDRGSYEQYF	TGCGCCAGCAGCTTGCGGGACAGGGGATCCTACGAGCAGTACTTC
TRBD1	TRBV20-1	TRBJ2-7	many	CSADLRTGGSYEQYF	TGCAGTGCTGACCTCAGGACAGGGGGCTCCTACGAGCAGTACTTC
-	TRBV19	TRBJ1-1	-	CASSTSGRGTEAFF	TGTGCCAGTAGTACATCAGGGAGGGGAACTGAAGCTTTCTTT
-	TRBV5-1	TRBJ1-4	many	CASSFGGSANEKLFF	TGCGCCAGCAGCTTCGGAGGATCGGCTAATGAAAAACTGTTTTTT
-	TRBV20-1	TRBJ2-3	many	CSAARTDGPDTQYF	TGCAGTGCTGCACGGACCGACGGCCCAGATACGCAGTATTTT
-	TRBV9	TRBJ1-1	many	CASSVALSAGTEAFF	TGTGCCAGCAGCGTAGCTCTATCGGCGGGAACTGAAGCTTTCTTT
-	TRBV6-2/TRBV6-3	TRBJ1-1	many	CASSYPFVGAFF	TGTGCCAGCAGTTATCCCTTTGTCGGAGCTTTCTTT
TRBD1	TRBV7-8	TRBJ2-3	many	CASSFSGTGGSTDTQYF	TGTGCCAGCAGCTTTTCCGGCACAGGGGGATCCACAGATACGCAGTATTTT
-	TRBV12-3/TRBV12-4	TRBJ2-7	many	CASSPPQGPEQYF	TGTGCCAGCAGTCCCCCGCAGGGACCCGAGCAGTACTTC
-	TRBV10-2	TRBJ1-2	many	CASSESILSPRGYTF	TGCGCCAGCAGTGAGTCGATCCTCTCCCCGAGGGGCTACACCTTC
TRBD2	TRBV20-1	TRBJ2-1	many	CSARLAGIDYNEQFF	TGCAGTGCTAGACTAGCGGGAATAGACTACAATGAGCAGTTCTTC
-	TRBV5-1	TRBJ2-1	few	CASSSGSLIRDEQFF	TGCGCCAGCAGCTCCGGGAGTCTTATCCGGGATGAGCAGTTCTTC
TRBD1	TRBV27	TRBJ2-1	many	CASSSGTGVGGEQFF	TGTGCCAGCAGTTCCGGGACAGGGGTCGGTGGTGAGCAGTTCTTC
TRBD1	TRBV15	TRBJ1-1	many	CATETGDLTEAFF	TGTGCCACCGAAACAGGGGACCTCACTGAAGCTTTCTTT
TRBD2	TRBV27	TRBJ2-1	many	CASSRSGVRGNEQFF	TGTGCCAGCAGTCGTAGCGGGGTAAGGGGCAATGAGCAGTTCTTC
-	TRBV5-1	TRBJ2-5	many	CASSLMGPPGETQYF	TGCGCCAGCAGCTTGATGGGGCCGCCCGGAGAGACCCAGTACTTC
-	TRBV7-2	TRBJ1-2	many	CASSPTPGSGGYTF	TGTGCCAGCAGCCCGACTCCGGGGTCGGGCGGCTACACCTTC
TRBD1	TRBV29-1	TRBJ2-7	many	CSVTGGVYEQYF	TGCAGCGTGACAGGGGGCGTTTACGAGCAGTACTTC
-	TRBV28	TRBJ1-1	many	CASHGTEAFF	TGTGCCAGTCACGGCACTGAAGCTTTCTTT
TRBD2	TRBV6-5	TRBJ2-3	many	CASRRPGTRDADTQYF	TGTGCCAGCAGAAGGCCCGGGACTAGAGACGCGGATACGCAGTATTTT
TRBD1	TRBV20-1	TRBJ1-5	many	CSADRGVNQPQHF	TGCAGTGCTGACAGGGGCGTCAATCAGCCCCAGCATTTT
-	TRBV20-1	TRBJ2-7	many	CSAGELNNEQYF	TGCAGTGCCGGGGAACTAAACAACGAGCAGTACTTC
TRBD1	TRBV14	TRBJ1-2	many	CASSAVDRAFGYTF	TGTGCCAGCAGCGCGGTCGACAGGGCGTTTGGCTACACCTTC
TRBD2	TRBV20-1	TRBJ2-3	many	CSARGTSGRALTDTQYF	TGCAGTGCTAGAGGGACTAGCGGGAGGGCCTTGACAGATACGCAGTATTTT
TRBD1	TRBV24-1	TRBJ2-3	many	CATSDGQASRRDTQYF	TGTGCCACCAGTGATGGACAGGCATCCAGAAGAGATACGCAGTATTTT
TRBD1	TRBV6-5	TRBJ1-4	many	CASRSLGQGVLLREKLFF	TGTGCCAGCAGGTCTTTGGGACAGGGCGTCCTTTTGAGGGAAAAACTGTTTTTT
-	TRBV15	TRBJ2-1	many	CATSRPRLEQFF	TGTGCCACCAGCAGACCCCGCCTTGAGCAGTTCTTC
-	TRBV20-1	TRBJ2-1	many	CSASGYEQFF	TGCAGTGCTTCAGGGTATGAGCAGTTCTTC
TRBD2	TRBV6-5	TRBJ2-7	many	CASSHTSGSIDEQYF	TGTGCCAGCAGCCATACTAGCGGGAGTATTGACGAGCAGTACTTC
-	TRBV7-8	TRBJ2-3	many	CASRPRDGRLYF	TGTGCCAGCAGGCCGCGGGACGGCCGGTTGTATTTT
-	TRBV25-1	TRBJ2-7	many	CASSDPRGTTYEQYF	TGTGCCAGCAGTGATCCCCGCGGGACCACCTACGAGCAGTACTTC
TRBD2	TRBV20-1	TRBJ2-5	few	CSATSGREETQYF	TGCAGTGCTACTAGCGGGAGGGAAGAGACCCAGTACTTC
-	TRBV9	TRBJ1-1	-	CASKGAGTEAFF	TGTGCCAGCAAGGGAGCGGGCACTGAAGCTTTCTTT
TRBD2	TRBV20-1	TRBJ2-3	many	CSATRTSGRVDTQYF	TGCAGTGCAACACGGACTAGCGGGAGGGTAGATACGCAGTATTTT
-	TRBV2	TRBJ2-7	-	CASSGREQYF	TGTGCCAGCAGTGGACGAGAGCAGTACTTC
-	TRBV20-1	TRBJ2-5	medium-sized	CSAMAGLGGETQYF	TGCAGTGCTATGGCGGGACTGGGGGGAGAGACCCAGTACTTC
-	TRBV20-1	TRBJ2-7	many	CSARDRARGEQYF	TGCAGTGCTAGAGATCGGGCGAGAGGCGAGCAGTACTTC
-	TRBV20-1	TRBJ1-2	many	CSARESGSYGYTF	TGCAGTGCTAGGGAGTCAGGGAGTTATGGCTACACCTTC
-	TRBV18	TRBJ1-2	many	CASSPPRQDGGYTF	TGTGCCAGCTCACCACCTCGTCAGGATGGGGGCTACACCTTC
-	TRBV20-1	TRBJ1-2	-	CSARVWEGYGYTF	TGCAGTGCTAGAGTCTGGGAAGGCTATGGCTACACCTTC
-	TRBV3-1	TRBJ2-2	few	CASSQAGVNTGELFF	TGTGCCAGCAGTCAGGCAGGGGTAAACACCGGGGAGCTGTTTTTT
TRBD1	TRBV3-1	TRBJ1-1	many	CASSIDRARAFF	TGTGCCAGCAGCATCGACAGGGCGAGGGCTTTCTTT
TRBD2	TRBV20-1	TRBJ2-7	many	CSANSGTYEQYF	TGCAGTGCGAATAGCGGGACCTACGAGCAGTACTTC
-	TRBV7-6	TRBJ2-1	many	CASSLELGYEQFF	TGTGCCAGCAGCTTAGAACTAGGATATGAGCAGTTCTTC
-	TRBV7-9	TRBJ1-1	many	CASSLPQGPEAFF	TGTGCCAGCAGCTTACCACAGGGTCCTGAAGCTTTCTTT
-	TRBV7-9	TRBJ2-7	-	CASSLEIRANEQYF	TGTGCCAGCAGCTTAGAAATTCGGGCCAACGAGCAGTACTTC
-	TRBV20-1	TRBJ2-7	many	CSAKEGAYEQYF	TGCAGTGCTAAGGAAGGTGCCTACGAGCAGTACTTC